These 7 T cell receptor beta chains share one sample of origin, sequenced in a study of shared clonotypes between healthy human individuals. Repertoires were generated with immunoSEQ multiplex PCR, while TCRdb's copy carries only in-frame clones and drops some. Among roughly 2 million clones, 90% to 96% were seen once, and the ten largest hold over 0.1%. Source material: naive CD4+ T cells sorted from blood. Subset given: CD45RA+ positively selected. These receptor sequences come from a man younger than 35 in good health.

The rearrangement uses TRBV19 and TRBJ1-2, with D hard to call. The CDR3 spans 16 residues. The germline V and J ends were trimmed by 4 bases and 0 bases, with 15 bases remaining between them. Germline V gene sequence: CDR1 LNHDA, CDR2 SQIVND (reference sequence). DNA of the CDR3: TGTGCCAGTAGTAGTGGGCCATTCCCCACTAACTATGGCTACACCTTC. Translation: CASSSGPFPTNYGYTF.

The chain employs TRBV5-1 and TRBJ2-2; TRBD1 agrees at 10 bases. Germline V gene lookup returns CDR1 SGHRS and CDR2 YFSETQ. V was clipped by 6 bases and J by 8 bases; unmatched bases: 16. This CDR3 has 17 amino acids. The CDR3: CASTKPPGQGIPGELFF. The CDR3 DNA reads TGCGCCAGCACTAAGCCCCCGGGACAGGGGATCCCTGGGGAGCTGTTTTTT.

The V gene is TRBV28, the J gene TRBJ1-1; weak D call: TRBD1 (5 bases). Germline V gives CDR1 MDHEN, CDR2 SYDVKM. This CDR3 is built from 15 residues. V gave up 7 bases and J gave up 3 bases, with 18 bases separating them. CDR3 sequence: CASTHGGSEDTEAFF. The CDR3 DNA reads TGTGCCAGCACCCATGGGGGGTCTGAGGACACTGAAGCTTTCTTT.

The chain couples TRBV7-2 to TRBJ2-5; D is perhaps TRBD1 (6 bases). This CDR3 comprises 15 residues. V gave up 5 bases and J gave up 4 bases, with 17 bases separating them. CDR1 and CDR2 (germline): SGHTA, FQGNSA. CDR3 residues: CASSPPGPGAETQYF. CDR3 DNA: TGTGCCAGCAGCCCACCGGGACCAGGGGCAGAGACCCAGTACTTC. The full variable domain, in which reference TRBV7-2 and TRBJ2-5 provide the parts outside the CDR3, is GAGVSQSPSNKVTEKGKDVELRCDPISGHTALYWYRQSLGQGLEFLIYFQGNSAPDKSGLPSDRFSAERTGGSVSTLTIQRTQQEDSAVYLCASSPPGPGAETQYFGPGTRLLVL.

This sequence joins TRBV6-5 and TRBJ1-2, with D unresolved. CDR3 size: 14 residues. V was shortened by 5 bases and J by 0 bases, with 10 bases between the two germline ends. Germline V gene sequence: CDR1 MNHEY, CDR2 SVGAGI. This CDR3 reads CASSTVEANYGYTF. The CDR3, as DNA: TGTGCCAGCAGTACAGTCGAAGCTAACTATGGCTACACCTTC.

The chain is built from TRBV30 and TRBJ2-7; D ambiguous. CDR1 is GTSNPN and CDR2 is SVGIG in the germline V gene (reference sequence). Trimming pared 1 base from V and 9 bases from J, leaving 22 bases between. The CDR3 contains 15 residues. CDR3 nucleotide sequence: TGTGCCTGGAGTGCCTCTACATCACGTCCGGCAGGGCAGTACTTC. This codes for CAWSASTSRPAGQYF.

The chain employs TRBV6-1 and TRBJ1-3; a weak D match, TRBD1 (6 bases). Germline V CDR1 and CDR2: MNHNS, SASEGT. This CDR3 is built from 14 residues. V lost 10 bases and J 0 bases, leaving 13 bases between the germline ends. Here the CDR3 DNA reads TGTGCCACAATGGGGGGCCTCTCTGGAAACACCATATATTTT. This sequence encodes CATMGGLSGNTIYF.